Listed below are T cell receptor beta chains from one sample, sequenced in a study of regulatory T cells in long-lasting Graves disease. TCRdb independently ran MiXCR on the multiplex PCR reads; one entry per CDR3 protein. The sample holds a few hundred thousand distinct CDR3 sequences, about 25% seen once. This material consisted of peripheral blood mononuclear cells (PBMCs), taken when the disease was refractory, from a patient treated with antithyroid drugs. Receptor source: a female donor with Graves disease. Both conserved end residues are part of each CDR3. Fields, in order: V gene, J gene, clone size, CDR3 protein. Expanded clones are given a class, and other clones once, few, many or no size at all.

V: TRBV12-3/TRBV12-4
J: TRBJ1-2
size: many
CDR3: CASSQGTAFGYTF

V: TRBV6-1
J: TRBJ1-1
size: -
CDR3: CASRESSGTEAFF

V: TRBV2
J: TRBJ2-7
size: many
CDR3: CATARQNYEQYF

V: TRBV12-3/TRBV12-4
J: TRBJ2-7
size: many
CDR3: CASSLGRVKGYEQYF

V: TRBV6-1
J: TRBJ1-2
size: -
CDR3: CASSEALLRDGGYGYTF

V: TRBV20-1
J: TRBJ1-5
size: many
CDR3: CSAKSGTVTPNQPQHF

V: TRBV14
J: TRBJ2-4
size: many
CDR3: CASSAQGSGNIQYF

V: TRBV20-1
J: TRBJ2-7
size: -
CDR3: CSAMASGNAYEQYF

V: TRBV19
J: TRBJ1-3
size: few
CDR3: CASSNGGQFSGNTIYF

V: TRBV28
J: TRBJ1-1
size: many
CDR3: CASSPGRTGQTEAFF

V: TRBV15
J: TRBJ2-7
size: -
CDR3: CATGISSYEQYF